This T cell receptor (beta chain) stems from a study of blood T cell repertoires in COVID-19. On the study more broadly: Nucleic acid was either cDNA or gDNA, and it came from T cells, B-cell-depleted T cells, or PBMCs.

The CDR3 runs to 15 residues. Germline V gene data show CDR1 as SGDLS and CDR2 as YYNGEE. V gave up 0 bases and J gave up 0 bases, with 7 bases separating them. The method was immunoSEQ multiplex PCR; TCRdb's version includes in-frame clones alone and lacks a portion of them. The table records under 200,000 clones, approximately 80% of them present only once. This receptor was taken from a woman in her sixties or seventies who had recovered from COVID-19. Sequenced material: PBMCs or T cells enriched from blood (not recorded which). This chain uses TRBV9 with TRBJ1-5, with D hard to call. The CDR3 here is CASSVGGNSNQPQHF. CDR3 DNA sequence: TGTGCCAGCAGCGTAGGAGGGAATAGCAATCAGCCCCAGCATTTT.